Sequencing of this TCR beta chain was carried out in a study of blood T cells in healthy people across ages. Alongside a J-beta primer mix, a sample-barcoded 5' primer served in a second PCR lasting roughly 7 to 12 cycles. A tag from a template-switch adaptor with 12 random nucleotides marked each cDNA molecule. From the 5' RACE reads, TCRdb called clonotypes with MiXCR, one entry per CDR3 protein. The repertoire includes about 1.6 million distinct CDR3 sequences, roughly 32% of them detected once, and roughly 12% sits in the top ten. Germline V gene data show CDR1 as DFQATT and CDR2 as SNEGSKA (reference sequence). V lost 0 bases and J 5 bases, leaving 14 bases between the germline ends. The CDR3 sequence is 15 residues long.

J is TRBJ1-5 and V is TRBV20-1; D is possibly TRBD1 (6 bases). Material for sequencing was blood. The source is a woman aged 25 to 45 in good health. The DNA of the CDR3 is TGCAGTGCTAGAGATTTGGGGAGGGGGGATCAGCCCCAGCATTTT. Translating it yields CSARDLGRGDQPQHF.